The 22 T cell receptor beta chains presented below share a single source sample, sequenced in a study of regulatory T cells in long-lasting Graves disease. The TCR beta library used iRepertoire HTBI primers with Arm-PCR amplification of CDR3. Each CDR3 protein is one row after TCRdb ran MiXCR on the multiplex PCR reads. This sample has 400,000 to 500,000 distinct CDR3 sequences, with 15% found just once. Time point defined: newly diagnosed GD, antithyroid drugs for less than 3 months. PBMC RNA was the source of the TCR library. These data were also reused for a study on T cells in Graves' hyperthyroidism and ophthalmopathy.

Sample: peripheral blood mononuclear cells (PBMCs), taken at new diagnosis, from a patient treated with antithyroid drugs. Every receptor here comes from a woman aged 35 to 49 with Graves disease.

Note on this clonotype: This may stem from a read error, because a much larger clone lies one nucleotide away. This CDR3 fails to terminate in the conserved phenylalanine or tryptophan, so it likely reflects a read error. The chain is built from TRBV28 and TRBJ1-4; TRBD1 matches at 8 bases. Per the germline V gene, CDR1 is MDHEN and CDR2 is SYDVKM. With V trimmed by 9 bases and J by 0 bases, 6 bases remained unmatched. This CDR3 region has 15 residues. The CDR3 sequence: CASGQGVATNEKLFI. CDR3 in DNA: TGTGCCAGTGGACAGGGAGTAGCAACTAATGAAAAACTGTTTATT.

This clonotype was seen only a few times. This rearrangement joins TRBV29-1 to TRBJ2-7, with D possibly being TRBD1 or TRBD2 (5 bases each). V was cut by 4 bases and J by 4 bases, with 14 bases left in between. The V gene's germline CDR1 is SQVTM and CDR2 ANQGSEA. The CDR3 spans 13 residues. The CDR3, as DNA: TGCAGCGTTGGGACAAGGGACGGATACGAGCAGTACTTC. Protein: CSVGTRDGYEQYF.

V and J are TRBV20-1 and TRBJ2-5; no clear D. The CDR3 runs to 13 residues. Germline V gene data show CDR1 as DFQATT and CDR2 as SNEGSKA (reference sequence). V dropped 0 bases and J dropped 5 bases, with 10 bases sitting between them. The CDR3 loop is CSARDGRVETQYF. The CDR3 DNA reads TGCAGTGCTAGAGATGGTAGGGTGGAGACCCAGTACTTC.

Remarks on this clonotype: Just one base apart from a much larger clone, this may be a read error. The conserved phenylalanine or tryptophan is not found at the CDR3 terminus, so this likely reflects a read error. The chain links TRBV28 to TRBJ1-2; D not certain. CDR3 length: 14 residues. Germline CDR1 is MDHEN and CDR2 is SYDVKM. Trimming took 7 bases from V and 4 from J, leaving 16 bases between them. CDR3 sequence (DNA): TGTGCCAGCAACCCACAACCAACACTCTATGGCTACACCCTC. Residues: CASNPQPTLYGYTL.

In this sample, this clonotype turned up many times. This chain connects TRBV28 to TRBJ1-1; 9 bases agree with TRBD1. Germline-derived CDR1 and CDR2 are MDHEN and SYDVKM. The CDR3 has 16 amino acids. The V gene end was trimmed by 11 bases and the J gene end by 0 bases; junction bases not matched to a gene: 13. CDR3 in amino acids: CAGPRDRVFVNTEAFF. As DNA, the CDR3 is TGTGCCGGACCTCGGGACAGGGTTTTTGTGAACACTGAAGCTTTCTTT.

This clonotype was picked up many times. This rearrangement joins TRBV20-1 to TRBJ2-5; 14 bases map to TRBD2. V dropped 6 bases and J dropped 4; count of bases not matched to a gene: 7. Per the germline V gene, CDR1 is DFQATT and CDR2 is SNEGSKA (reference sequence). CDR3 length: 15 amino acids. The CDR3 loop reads CSAADGTSGRETQYF. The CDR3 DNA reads TGCAGTGCAGCCGACGGGACTAGCGGGAGAGAGACCCAGTACTTC.

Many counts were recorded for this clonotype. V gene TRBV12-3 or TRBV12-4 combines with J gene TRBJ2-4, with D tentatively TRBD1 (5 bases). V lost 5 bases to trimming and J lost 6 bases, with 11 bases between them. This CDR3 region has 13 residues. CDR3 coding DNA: TGTGCCAGCAGTGGTTGGGGCAGAAACATTCAGTACTTC. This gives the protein CASSGWGRNIQYF.

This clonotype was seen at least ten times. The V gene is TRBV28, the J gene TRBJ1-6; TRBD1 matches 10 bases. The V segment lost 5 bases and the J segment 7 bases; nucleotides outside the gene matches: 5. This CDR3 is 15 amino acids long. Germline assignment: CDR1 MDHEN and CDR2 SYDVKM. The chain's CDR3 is CASSLGTGANSPLHF. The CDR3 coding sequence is TGTGCCAGCAGTCTGGGGACAGGGGCAAATTCACCCCTCCACTTT.

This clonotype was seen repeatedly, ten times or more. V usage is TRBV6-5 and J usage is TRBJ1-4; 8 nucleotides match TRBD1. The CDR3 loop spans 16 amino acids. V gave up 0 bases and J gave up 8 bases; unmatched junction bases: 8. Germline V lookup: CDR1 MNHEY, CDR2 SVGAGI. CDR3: CASSYSVGRGQEKLFF. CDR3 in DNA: TGTGCCAGCAGTTACTCGGTTGGCAGGGGGCAAGAAAAACTGTTTTTT.

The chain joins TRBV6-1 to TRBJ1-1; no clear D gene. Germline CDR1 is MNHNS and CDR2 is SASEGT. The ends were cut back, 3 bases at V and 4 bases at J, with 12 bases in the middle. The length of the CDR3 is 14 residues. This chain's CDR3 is CASSETLLGTEAFF. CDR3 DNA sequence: TGTGCCAGCAGTGAGACCCTTTTGGGCACTGAAGCTTTCTTT.

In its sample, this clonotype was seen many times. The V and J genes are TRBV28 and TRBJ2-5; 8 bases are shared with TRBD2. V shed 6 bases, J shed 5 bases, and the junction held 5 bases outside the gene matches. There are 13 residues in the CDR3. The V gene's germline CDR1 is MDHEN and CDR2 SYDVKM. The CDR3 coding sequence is TGTGCCAGCAGGGGCGGCGGGAGGGAGACCCAGTACTTC. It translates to CASRGGGRETQYF.

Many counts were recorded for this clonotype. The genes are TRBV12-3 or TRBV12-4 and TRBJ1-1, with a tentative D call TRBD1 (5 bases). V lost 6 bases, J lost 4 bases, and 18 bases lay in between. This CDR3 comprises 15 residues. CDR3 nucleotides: TGTGCCAGCAGGTCGGGGGGATCCTCGGGCACTGAAGCTTTCTTT. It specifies CASRSGGSSGTEAFF.

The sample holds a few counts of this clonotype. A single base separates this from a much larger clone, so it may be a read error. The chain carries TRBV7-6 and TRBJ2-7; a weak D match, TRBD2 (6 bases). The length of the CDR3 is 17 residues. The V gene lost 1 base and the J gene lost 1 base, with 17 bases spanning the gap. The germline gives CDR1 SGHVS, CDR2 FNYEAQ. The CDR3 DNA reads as TGTGCCAGCAGCTTAGGCCGACCGGGACTGCGGTCCTACGAGCAGTACTTC. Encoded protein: CASSLGRPGLRSYEQYF.

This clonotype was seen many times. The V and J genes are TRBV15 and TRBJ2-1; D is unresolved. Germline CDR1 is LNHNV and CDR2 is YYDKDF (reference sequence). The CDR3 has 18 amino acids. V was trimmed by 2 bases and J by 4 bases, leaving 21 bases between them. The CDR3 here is CATSRSYLEAPYYNEQFF. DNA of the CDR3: TGTGCCACCAGCAGATCTTACTTAGAGGCCCCCTATTACAATGAGCAGTTCTTC.

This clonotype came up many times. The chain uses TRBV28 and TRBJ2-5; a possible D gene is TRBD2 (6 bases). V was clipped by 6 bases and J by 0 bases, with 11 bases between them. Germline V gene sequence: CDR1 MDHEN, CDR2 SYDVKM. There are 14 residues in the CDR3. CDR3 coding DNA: TGTGCCAGCAGAGGAGGGACGGACCAAGAGACCCAGTACTTC. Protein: CASRGGTDQETQYF.

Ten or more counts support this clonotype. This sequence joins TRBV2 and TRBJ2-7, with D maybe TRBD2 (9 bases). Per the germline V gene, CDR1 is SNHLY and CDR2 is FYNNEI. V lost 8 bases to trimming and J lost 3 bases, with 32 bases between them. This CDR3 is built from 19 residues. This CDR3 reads CASPGQGLALPEKGYEQYF. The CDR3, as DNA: TGTGCCAGCCCTGGACAGGGACTAGCTCTCCCGGAAAAAGGCTACGAGCAGTACTTC.

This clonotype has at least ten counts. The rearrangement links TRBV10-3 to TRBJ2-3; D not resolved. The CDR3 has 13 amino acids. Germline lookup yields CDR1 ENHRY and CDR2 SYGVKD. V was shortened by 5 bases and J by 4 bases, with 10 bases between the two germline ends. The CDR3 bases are TGTGCCATCAGTAGCCGACCGGCAGATACGCAGTATTTT. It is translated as CAISSRPADTQYF.

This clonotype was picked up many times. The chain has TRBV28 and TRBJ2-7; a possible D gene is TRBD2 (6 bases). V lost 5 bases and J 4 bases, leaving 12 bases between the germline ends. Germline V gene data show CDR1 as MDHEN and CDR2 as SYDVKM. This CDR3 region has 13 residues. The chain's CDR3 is CASSGGVLYEQYF. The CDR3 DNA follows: TGTGCCAGCAGTGGAGGGGTTTTGTACGAGCAGTACTTC.

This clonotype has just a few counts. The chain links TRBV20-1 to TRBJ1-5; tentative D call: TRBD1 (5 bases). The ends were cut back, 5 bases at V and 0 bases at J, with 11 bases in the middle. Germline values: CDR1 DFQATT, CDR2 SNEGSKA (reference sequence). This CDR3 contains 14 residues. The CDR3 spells CSAAGTASNQPQHF. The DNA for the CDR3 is TGCAGTGCTGCTGGGACGGCTAGCAATCAGCCCCAGCATTTT.

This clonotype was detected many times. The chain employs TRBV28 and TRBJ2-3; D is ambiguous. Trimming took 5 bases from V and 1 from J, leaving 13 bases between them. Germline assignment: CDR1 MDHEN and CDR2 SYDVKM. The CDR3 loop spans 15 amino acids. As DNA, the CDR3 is TGTGCCAGCAGTACGGTCGATGTCCGCACAGATACGCAGTATTTT. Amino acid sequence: CASSTVDVRTDTQYF.

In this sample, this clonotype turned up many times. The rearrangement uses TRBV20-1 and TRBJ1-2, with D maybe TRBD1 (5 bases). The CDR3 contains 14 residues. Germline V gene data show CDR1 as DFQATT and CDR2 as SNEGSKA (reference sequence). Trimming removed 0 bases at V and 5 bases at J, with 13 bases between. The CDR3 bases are TGCAGTGCTAGAGAGTCCGGGACTCGGTATGGCTACACCTTC. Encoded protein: CSARESGTRYGYTF.

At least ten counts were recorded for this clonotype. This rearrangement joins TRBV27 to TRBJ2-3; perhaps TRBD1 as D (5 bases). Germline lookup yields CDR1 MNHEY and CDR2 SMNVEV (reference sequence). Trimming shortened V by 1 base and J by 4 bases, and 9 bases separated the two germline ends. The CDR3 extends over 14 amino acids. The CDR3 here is CASSLWGGADTQYF. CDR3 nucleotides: TGTGCCAGCAGTTTATGGGGCGGCGCAGATACGCAGTATTTT.